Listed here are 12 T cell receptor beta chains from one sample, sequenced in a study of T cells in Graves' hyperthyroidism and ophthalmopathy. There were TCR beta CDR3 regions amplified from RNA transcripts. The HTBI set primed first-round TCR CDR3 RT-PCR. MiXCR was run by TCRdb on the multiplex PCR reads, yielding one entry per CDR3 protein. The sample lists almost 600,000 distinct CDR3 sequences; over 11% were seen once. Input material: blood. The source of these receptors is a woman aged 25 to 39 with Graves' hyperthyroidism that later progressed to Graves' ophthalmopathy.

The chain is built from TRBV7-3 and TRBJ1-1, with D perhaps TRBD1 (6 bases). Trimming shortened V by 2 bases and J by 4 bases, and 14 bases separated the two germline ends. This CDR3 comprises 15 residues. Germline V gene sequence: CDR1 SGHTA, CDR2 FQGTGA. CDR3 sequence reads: CASSLRGAGGTEAFF. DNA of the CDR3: TGTGCCAGCAGCTTACGGGGGGCGGGTGGCACTGAAGCTTTCTTT.

As DNA, the CDR3 is TGTGCCACCAGTGACGGGGGACTAGCGGGACTGCCTAGAGCCAAAAACATTCAGTACTTC. It yields the protein CATSDGGLAGLPRAKNIQYF. J is TRBJ2-4 and V is TRBV24-1, with 13 bases fitting TRBD2. J gave up 0 bases and V 4 bases, and 11 bases lay outside the gene matches. Germline V CDR1 and CDR2: KGHDR, SFDVKD. The CDR3 has 20 amino acids.

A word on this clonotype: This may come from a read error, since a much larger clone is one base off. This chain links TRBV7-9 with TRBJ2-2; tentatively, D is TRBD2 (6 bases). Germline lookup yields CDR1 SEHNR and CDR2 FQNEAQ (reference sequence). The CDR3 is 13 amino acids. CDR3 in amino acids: CAGSLREDGELFF. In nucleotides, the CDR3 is TGTGCCGGCAGCCTGAGGGAGGACGGGGAGCTGTTTTTT.

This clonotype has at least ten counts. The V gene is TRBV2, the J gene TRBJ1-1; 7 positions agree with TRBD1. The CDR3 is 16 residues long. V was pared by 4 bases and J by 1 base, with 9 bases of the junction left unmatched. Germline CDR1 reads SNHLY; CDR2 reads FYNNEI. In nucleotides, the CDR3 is TGTGCCAGCAGTGTGAGTACGGGACAGCCGAACACTGAAGCTTTCTTT. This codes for CASSVSTGQPNTEAFF. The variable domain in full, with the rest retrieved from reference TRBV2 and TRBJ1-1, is EPEVTQTPSHQVTQMGQEVILRCVPISNHLYFYWYRQILGQKVEFLVSFYNNEISEKSEIFDDQFSVERPDGSNFTLKIRSTKLEDSAMYFCASSVSTGQPNTEAFFGQGTRLTVV.

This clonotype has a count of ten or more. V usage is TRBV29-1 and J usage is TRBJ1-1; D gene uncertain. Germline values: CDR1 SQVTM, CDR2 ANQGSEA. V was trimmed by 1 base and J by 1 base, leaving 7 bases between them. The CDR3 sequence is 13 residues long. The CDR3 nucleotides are TGCAGCGTTGAAGTTACAGAGAACACTGAAGCTTTCTTT. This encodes CSVEVTENTEAFF.

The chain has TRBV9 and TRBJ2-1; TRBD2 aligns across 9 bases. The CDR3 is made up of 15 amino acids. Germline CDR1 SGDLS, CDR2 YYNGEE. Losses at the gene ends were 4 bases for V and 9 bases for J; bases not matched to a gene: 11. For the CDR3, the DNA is TGTGCCAGCAGCTCAGTACCGGGACTAGCATCTGAGCAGTTCTTC. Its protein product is CASSSVPGLASEQFF.

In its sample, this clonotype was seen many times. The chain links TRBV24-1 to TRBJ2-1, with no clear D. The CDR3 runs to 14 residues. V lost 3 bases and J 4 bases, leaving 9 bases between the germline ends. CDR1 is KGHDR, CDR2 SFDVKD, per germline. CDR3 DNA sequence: TGTGCCACCAGTGATGAGACCAGTTACAATGAGCAGTTCTTC. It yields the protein CATSDETSYNEQFF.

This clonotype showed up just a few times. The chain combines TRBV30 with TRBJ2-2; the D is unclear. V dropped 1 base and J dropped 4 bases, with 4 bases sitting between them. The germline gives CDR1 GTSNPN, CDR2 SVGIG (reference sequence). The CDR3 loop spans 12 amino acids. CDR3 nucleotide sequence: TGTGCCTGGAGTGCGGGCACCGGGGAGCTGTTTTTT. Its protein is CAWSAGTGELFF.

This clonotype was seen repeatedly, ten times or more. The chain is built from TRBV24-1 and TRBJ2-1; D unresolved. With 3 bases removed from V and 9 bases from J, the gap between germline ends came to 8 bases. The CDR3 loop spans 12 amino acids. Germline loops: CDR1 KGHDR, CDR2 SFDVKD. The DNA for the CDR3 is TGTGCCACCAGTGATGACCTGCCTGAGCAGTTCTTC. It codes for CATSDDLPEQFF.

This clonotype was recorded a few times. The CDR3 loop is CAISEDPYGYTF. DNA for the CDR3: TGTGCCATCAGTGAGGACCCCTATGGCTACACCTTC. The genes are TRBV10-3 and TRBJ1-2; no clear D gene. This CDR3 comprises 12 residues. From germline, CDR1 is ENHRY and CDR2 SYGVKD. Trimming stripped 2 bases from V and 4 bases from J, with 5 bases between.

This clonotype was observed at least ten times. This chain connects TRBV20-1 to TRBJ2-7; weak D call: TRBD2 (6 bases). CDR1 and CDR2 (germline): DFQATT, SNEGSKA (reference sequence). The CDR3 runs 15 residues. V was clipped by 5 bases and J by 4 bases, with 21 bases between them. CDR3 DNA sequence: TGCAGTGCTCCGGTAGTGGCAACGGGACTTTACGAGCAGTACTTC. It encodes CSAPVVATGLYEQYF.

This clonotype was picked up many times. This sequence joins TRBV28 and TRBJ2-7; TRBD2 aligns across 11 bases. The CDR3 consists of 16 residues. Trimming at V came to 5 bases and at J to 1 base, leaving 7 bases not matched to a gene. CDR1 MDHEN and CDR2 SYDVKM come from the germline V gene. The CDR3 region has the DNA TGTGCCAGCAGTGCCCCGGGACTAGCGGATTCCTACGAGCAGTACTTC. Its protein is CASSAPGLADSYEQYF.